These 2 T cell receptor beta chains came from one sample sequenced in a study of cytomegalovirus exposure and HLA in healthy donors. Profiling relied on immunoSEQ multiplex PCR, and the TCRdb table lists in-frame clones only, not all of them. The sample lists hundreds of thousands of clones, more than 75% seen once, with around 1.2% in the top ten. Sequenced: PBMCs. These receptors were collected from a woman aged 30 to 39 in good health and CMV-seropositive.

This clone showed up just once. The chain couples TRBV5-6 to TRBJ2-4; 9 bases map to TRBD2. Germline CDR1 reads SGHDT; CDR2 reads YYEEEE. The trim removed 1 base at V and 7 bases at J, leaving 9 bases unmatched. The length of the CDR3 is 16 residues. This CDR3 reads CASSLMREGLWNIQYF. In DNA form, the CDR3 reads TGTGCCAGCAGCTTGATGCGGGAGGGCCTATGGAACATTCAGTACTTC.

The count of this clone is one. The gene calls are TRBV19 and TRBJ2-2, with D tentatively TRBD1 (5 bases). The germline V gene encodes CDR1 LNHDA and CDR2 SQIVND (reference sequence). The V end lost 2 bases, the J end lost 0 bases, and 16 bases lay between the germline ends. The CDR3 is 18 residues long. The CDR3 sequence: CASSISFQGAANTGELFF. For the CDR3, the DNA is TGTGCCAGTAGTATATCCTTCCAGGGTGCCGCGAACACCGGGGAGCTGTTTTTT.